The source of this T cell receptor beta chain is a study of beta chain features in type 1 diabetes. Sequenced material consisted of expressed TCRB transcripts (all of the isolated RNA was reverse transcribed). Clones were read by immunoSEQ multiplex PCR, and TCRdb kept only the in-frame ones, dropping some. The sample gives 900,000 or so clones, 17% of which show up once; about 0.02% is in the top ten. Sequencing was done on a sample of naive CD4+ T cells from blood. This sequence originates from a woman aged 18 to 35 in good health.

DNA of the CDR3: TGTGCCAGCACCCCCTGGACTACTATGCCAGAGACCCAGTACTTC. Translating it yields CASTPWTTMPETQYF. The chain uses TRBV7-2 and TRBJ2-5; D might be TRBD2 (6 bases). The CDR3 totals 15 residues. The V end was cut by 7 bases, the J end by 4 bases, with 19 bases between. Germline loops: CDR1 SGHTA, CDR2 FQGNSA.